This TCR beta chain was captured in a study of shared T cell receptors in the human thymus. Trimming removed 1 base from V and 0 bases from J; junction bases left unmatched: 11. The CDR3 has 18 amino acids. Germline CDR1 and CDR2: SGDLS and YYNGEE. Sequencing used immunoSEQ multiplex PCR; TCRdb keeps in-frame clones, though not all of them. This sample carries some 640,000 clones, about 90% of them seen once, and the ten largest clones take 0.0094%. The same sample was also studied in work on human thymus T cells. From that second work: Healthy Finnish infants undergoing corrective surgery for congenital heart defects were used as donors. Corrective cardiac operations yielded the resected thymus tissue. Usage of V and J genes appeared biased in thymic and blood repertoires. As related research reported, thymic repertoires overlapped highly among unrelated individuals.

The origin of this receptor is a boy less than two years old with a congenital heart defect. This chain connects TRBV9 to TRBJ2-3; 7 nucleotides align to TRBD2. The sequenced sample consisted of thymocytes. CDR3 DNA: TGTGCCAGCAGCGTAAGTTTAGCGGGCAGATCTAGCACAGATACGCAGTATTTT. Translated, it gives CASSVSLAGRSSTDTQYF.